The next 2 T cell receptor beta chains were all read from a single sample in a study of blood T cell repertoires in COVID-19. Sequenced by immunoSEQ multiplex PCR; TCRdb stores in-frame clones only, minus some. This table has 180,000 or so clones, approximately 85% appearing once. Material: PBMCs or T cells enriched from blood (not recorded which). The receptors derive from a middle-aged man who had recovered from COVID-19.

This chain joins TRBV30 and TRBJ1-2; TRBD1 is a possible D gene (6 bases). Germline V gives CDR1 GTSNPN, CDR2 SVGIG (reference sequence). The CDR3 runs 14 residues. The V and J ends lost 3 bases and 4 bases respectively, with 15 bases between them. CDR3 DNA: TGTGCCTGGAGGATTGGGCAGGGGAGCTATGGCTACACCTTC. Amino acids: CAWRIGQGSYGYTF.

Here the CDR3 reads CASSLATGKVGNTIYF. In DNA form, the CDR3 reads TGTGCCAGCAGCTTGGCGACAGGGAAAGTGGGAAACACCATATATTTT. V gene TRBV7-9 combines with J gene TRBJ1-3; 7 nucleotides align to TRBD1. The V gene's germline CDR1 is SEHNR and CDR2 FQNEAQ (reference sequence). The CDR3 runs 16 residues. Trimming cost V 3 bases and J 4 bases; bases outside gene matches: 9.